The 20 T cell receptor beta chains reported below all come from one sample, sequenced in a study of beta chain features in type 1 diabetes. Expressed TCRB transcripts got sequenced, as all isolated RNA was reverse transcribed. Sequencing was performed with immunoSEQ multiplex PCR; in TCRdb, only in-frame clones are kept and a portion is missing. Here the sample spans 60,000 or so clones, approximately 59% being singletons. Material: Tregs from blood. Receptor source: a woman under 30 in good health.

The rearrangement joins TRBV6-1 to TRBJ1-3; TRBD1 is a possible D gene (5 bases). CDR3 length: 15 residues. V was shortened by 7 bases and J by 1 base, with 14 bases between the two germline ends. The V gene's germline CDR1 is MNHNS and CDR2 SASEGT. The CDR3 bases are TGTGCCAGCACCCCGGGAGACAGTTCTGGAAACACCATATATTTT. As protein: CASTPGDSSGNTIYF.

This clone was found a few times. The chain recombines TRBV2 with TRBJ2-7; D is perhaps TRBD1 (6 bases). The CDR3 loop spans 13 amino acids. Trimming removed 5 bases from V and 2 bases from J, with 10 bases in between. CDR1 is SNHLY and CDR2 is FYNNEI in the germline V gene. CDR3 sequence (DNA): TGTGCCAGCAGTCGACAGGAAGCCTACGAGCAGTACTTC. Its protein is CASSRQEAYEQYF.

The V and J genes are TRBV4-2 and TRBJ2-7; 9 bases agree with TRBD2. Per germline, CDR1 LGHNA and CDR2 YNFKEQ. The CDR3 totals 18 residues. J lost 6 bases, V lost 0 bases, and 15 bases had no gene match. The CDR3 protein is CASSQELGSGGRPGEQYF. CDR3 bases: TGTGCCAGCAGCCAAGAATTGGGTAGCGGGGGCCGGCCCGGCGAGCAGTACTTC.

This clone has more than one count but fewer than ten. The rearrangement links TRBV5-1 to TRBJ2-3; 7 bases are a match to TRBD1. Germline-derived CDR1 and CDR2 are SGHRS and YFSETQ. This CDR3 spans 14 amino acids. V dropped 1 base and J dropped 6; count of bases not matched to a gene: 5. CDR3 sequence: CASSLSQGVDTQYF. In nucleotides, the CDR3 is TGCGCCAGCAGCTTGTCCCAGGGGGTGGATACGCAGTATTTT. Complete variable domain (other parts from reference TRBV5-1 and TRBJ2-3): KAGVTQTPRYLIKTRGQQVTLSCSPISGHRSVSWYQQTPGQGLQFLFEYFSETQRNKGNFPGRFSGRQFSNSRSEMNVSTLELGDSALYLCASSLSQGVDTQYFGPGTRLTVL.

The chain carries TRBV2 and TRBJ1-4; D perhaps matches TRBD1 (6 bases). The CDR3 has 14 amino acids. Germline CDR1 reads SNHLY; CDR2 reads FYNNEI. V was cut by 4 bases and J by 8 bases, with 14 bases left in between. The CDR3 nucleotides read TGTGCCAGCAGTGGAGGGTGGACAGCGGAAAAACTGTTTTTT. It encodes CASSGGWTAEKLFF.

This clone has just a few counts. The V and J genes are TRBV6-6 and TRBJ1-1, with D possibly TRBD1 on 5 matching bases. Looked up from germline, CDR1 is MNHNY and CDR2 is SVGAGI (reference sequence). The V end was cut by 6 bases, the J end by 4 bases, with 9 bases between. The CDR3 has 12 amino acids. CDR3 nucleotides: TGTGCCAGCAGCCCCGGGGGCACTGAAGCTTTCTTT. Translated: CASSPGGTEAFF.

This clone has only a few counts. The V call is TRBV6-5, the J call TRBJ2-3; 7 nucleotides line up with TRBD2. Per germline, CDR1 MNHEY and CDR2 SVGAGI. CDR3 length equals 16 residues. Trimming removed 0 bases from V and 2 bases from J; junction bases left unmatched: 5. CDR3 sequence reads: CASSYSRGGSTDTQYF. In nucleotides, the CDR3 is TGTGCCAGCAGTTACTCGCGCGGGGGATCCACAGATACGCAGTATTTT.

This clone was seen only a few times. The V and J genes are TRBV29-1 and TRBJ2-3, with unresolved D. CDR3 length equals 14 residues. V was clipped by 1 base and J by 5 bases, with 13 bases between them. In germline, CDR1 is SQVTM, CDR2 ANQGSEA. CDR3 protein: CSVEGFPGQDTQYF. The CDR3 region has the DNA TGCAGCGTTGAAGGCTTCCCTGGGCAAGATACGCAGTATTTT.

The chain couples TRBV7-3 to TRBJ2-3; TRBD2 agrees at 11 bases. Germline CDR1 and CDR2: SGHTA and FQGTGA. This CDR3 comprises 15 residues. Trimming took 2 bases from V and 5 from J; bases not matched to a gene: 3. The CDR3 nucleotides read TGTGCCAGCAGCTTAGGACTAGCGGGTGTAGATACGCAGTATTTT. Its translation is CASSLGLAGVDTQYF. The full variable domain, its missing parts supplied by reference TRBV7-3 and TRBJ2-3, is GAGVSQTPSNKVTEKGKYVELRCDPISGHTALYWYRQSLGQGPEFLIYFQGTGAADDSGLPNDRFFAVRPEGSVSTLKIQRTERGDSAVYLCASSLGLAGVDTQYFGPGTRLTVL.

This chain uses TRBV5-5 with TRBJ2-3; unclear D gene. CDR1 and CDR2 (germline): SGHKS, YYEKEE (reference sequence). The CDR3 consists of 11 residues. The germline V and J ends were trimmed by 8 bases and 6 bases, with 10 bases remaining between them. CDR3 sequence (DNA): TGTGCCAGTCTTGGGCATGATACGCAGTATTTT. The encoded protein is CASLGHDTQYF.

The chain employs TRBV18 and TRBJ2-2, with D tentatively TRBD2 (6 bases). The CDR3 sequence is 15 residues long. V lost 5 bases to trimming and J lost 4 bases, with 14 bases between them. Germline CDR1 KGHSH, CDR2 LQKENI. The CDR3 bases are TGTGCCAGCTCATCGAGGGACGGGAGCACCGGGGAGCTGTTTTTT. It codes for CASSSRDGSTGELFF.

By frequency in the sample, this clone is medium-sized. V usage is TRBV7-2 and J usage is TRBJ1-4; tentatively, D is TRBD1 (5 bases). Per the germline V gene, CDR1 is SGHTA and CDR2 is FQGNSA. The V gene lost 5 bases and the J gene lost 7 bases, with 17 bases spanning the gap. CDR3 length: 15 residues. CDR3 protein: CASSPSTAGREKLFF. Written as DNA, the CDR3 is TGTGCCAGCAGCCCTTCGACAGCCGGTCGTGAAAAACTGTTTTTT.

This clone was seen a handful of times. This sequence joins TRBV12-5 and TRBJ1-1; TRBD1 aligns across 10 bases. Germline CDR1 and CDR2: LGHNT and FRNRAP. J was trimmed by 5 bases and V by 5 bases; bases with no gene match: 20. The CDR3 has 19 amino acids. In nucleotides, the CDR3 is TGTGCTAGTGGTACGGTCTTGGGGGCAACCGGGACAGGGGTAACTGAAGCTTTCTTT. Protein: CASGTVLGATGTGVTEAFF.

In regard to this clone: It is unclear where the CDR3 begins or ends on the DNA, so no DNA is shown, and the CDR3 is as TCRdb lists it. The chain uses TRBV12-2 and TRBJ2-2; TRBD2, the D gene given by the table, was not confirmed from the DNA. TRBV12-2 is a pseudogene segment. Counting both end residues, the CDR3 totals 16 amino acids. The CDR3 sequence is CASRPRLTRTPGSCFF.

This clone showed up just a few times. The chain links TRBV29-1 to TRBJ2-3; 9 bases match TRBD2. Germline V CDR1 and CDR2: SQVTM, ANQGSEA. This CDR3 is 15 amino acids long. Germline trimming cut 5 bases from V and 3 bases from J; bases unmatched to any gene: 9. Written as DNA, the CDR3 is TGCAGCGTTAAGGTTGATAGCGGGAGAACAGATACGCAGTATTTT. This translates into CSVKVDSGRTDTQYF.

The V call is TRBV7-2, the J call TRBJ1-1; 7 bases fit TRBD1. Germline V gene lookup returns CDR1 SGHTA and CDR2 FQGNSA. J gave up 6 bases and V 1 base, and 2 bases lay outside the gene matches. The CDR3 extends over 13 amino acids. The CDR3 DNA reads TGTGCCAGCAGCTTAGTAGGGGGCGCTGAAGCTTTCTTT. This codes for CASSLVGGAEAFF.

J is TRBJ1-5 and V is TRBV7-9; weak D call: TRBD1 (5 bases). Germline assignment: CDR1 SEHNR and CDR2 FQNEAQ (reference sequence). The CDR3 has 14 residues. Trimming removed 5 bases from V and 3 bases from J, with 11 bases in between. CDR3 nucleotides: TGTGCCAGCAGCCGTACAGGAGACAATCAGCCCCAGCATTTT. Encoded protein: CASSRTGDNQPQHF. Drawing the rest from reference TRBV7-9 and TRBJ1-5, the complete variable domain is DTGVSQNPRHKITKRGQNVTFRCDPISEHNRLYWYRQTLGQGPEFLTYFQNEAQLEKSRLLSDRFSAERPKGSFSTLEIQRTEQGDSAMYLCASSRTGDNQPQHFGDGTRLSIL.

This clone was seen just once. This chain joins TRBV29-1 and TRBJ2-2; D not certain. Per the germline V gene, CDR1 is SQVTM and CDR2 is ANQGSEA. The CDR3 contains 14 residues. V shed 5 bases and J shed 0 bases, with 10 bases lying between them. The CDR3 here is CSVLRATNTGELFF. As DNA, the CDR3 is TGCAGCGTTCTGCGTGCGACGAACACCGGGGAGCTGTTTTTT.

This clone occurred a few times. This chain connects TRBV7-9 to TRBJ2-1; 7 positions agree with TRBD2. V lost 1 base, J lost 6 bases, and 9 bases stayed unmatched. Germline V CDR1 and CDR2: SEHNR, FQNEAQ (reference sequence). The CDR3 has 16 residues. CDR3 protein: CASSLGSGGRANEQFF. CDR3 DNA: TGTGCCAGCAGCTTAGGGTCGGGCGGGAGAGCCAATGAGCAGTTCTTC.

The chain joins TRBV10-3 to TRBJ2-3, with D perhaps TRBD1 (5 bases). CDR3 length: 12 residues. Trimming removed 6 bases at V and 5 bases at J, with 9 bases between. Germline V gene data show CDR1 as ENHRY and CDR2 as SYGVKD. The CDR3 sequence is CAIRAQGDTQYF. In DNA form, the CDR3 reads TGTGCCATCAGGGCCCAGGGAGATACGCAGTATTTT.